Following are 24 T cell receptor beta chains from one sample sequenced in a study of cytomegalovirus exposure and HLA in healthy donors. The PCR was carried out with 60 Vbeta primers and 13 Jbeta primers. TCRdb keeps only in-frame clones here, not all; method: immunoSEQ multiplex PCR. The table shows roughly 150,000 clones, with more than 75% occurring only once. The sequenced material came from PBMCs. These receptors were taken from a woman aged 40 to 50 in good health and CMV-seronegative.

The chain employs TRBV5-8 and TRBJ1-5; D not certain. The germline V and J ends were trimmed by 7 bases and 3 bases, with 11 bases remaining between them. CDR1 and CDR2 from the germline V gene are SGHTS and YDEGEE. The CDR3 consists of 13 residues. The CDR3 sequence is CASRPGFNQPQHF. The CDR3 DNA is TGTGCCAGCCGGCCAGGCTTCAATCAGCCCCAGCATTTT.

Here the CDR3 DNA reads TGTGCCAGCAGCTTTTCGTTGACAGGGATCACCGGGGAGCTGTTTTTT. This encodes CASSFSLTGITGELFF. V usage is TRBV7-2 and J usage is TRBJ2-2; 7 positions agree with TRBD1. The CDR3 extends over 16 amino acids. CDR1 is SGHTA and CDR2 is FQGNSA in the germline V gene. V trimming: 3 bases; J trimming: 4 bases; junction bases outside the gene matches: 8.

The chain links TRBV6-1 to TRBJ2-5, with D possibly being TRBD2 (6 bases). The germline V gene has CDR1 MNHNS and CDR2 SASEGT. This CDR3 contains 18 residues. V was pared by 1 base and J by 5 bases, with 23 bases between. The CDR3 is CASSEGGTLASARETQYF. CDR3 nucleotide sequence: TGTGCCAGCAGTGAAGGGGGGACTCTGGCTAGCGCGAGGGAGACCCAGTACTTC.

The chain links TRBV21-1 to TRBJ2-2; the table's D call, TRBD1, was not checked against the DNA. TRBV21-1 has pseudogene status. The CDR3 runs 18 residues. The CDR3 region is CASTKGHKGARRTGELFF. For the CDR3, the DNA is TGTGCCAGCACCAAAGGCCATAAAGGGGCTAGGAGAACCGGGGAGCTGTTTTTT.

The rearrangement joins TRBV27 to TRBJ2-5; 8 nucleotides align to TRBD1. Germline CDR1 and CDR2: MNHEY and SMNVEV (reference sequence). The CDR3 loop spans 14 amino acids. Unmatched junction bases numbered 7, after V lost 5 bases and J lost 5 bases. The CDR3 spells CASSPRTGLETQYF. The DNA of the CDR3 is TGTGCCAGCAGTCCCAGGACAGGGCTGGAGACCCAGTACTTC.

This rearrangement joins TRBV21-1 to TRBJ2-7; TRBD2, the D gene given by the table, was not confirmed from the DNA. TRBV21-1 is tagged as a pseudogene. This CDR3 comprises 16 residues. The CDR3 DNA is TGTGCCAGCAGCAAAAAGACGGGGTTACCTACCTACGAGCAGTACTTC. It specifies CASSKKTGLPTYEQYF.

The chain combines TRBV11-2 with TRBJ2-2; TRBD2 might be the D (6 bases). V was clipped by 1 base and J by 0 bases, with 9 bases between them. The CDR3 loop spans 16 amino acids. Germline assignment: CDR1 SGHAT and CDR2 FQNNGV. The CDR3 sequence: CASSLVPGANTGELFF. The CDR3 nucleotides are TGTGCCAGCAGCTTAGTCCCGGGGGCGAACACCGGGGAGCTGTTTTTT.

CDR3 in DNA: TGCGCCAGCAGCCAAGATTCCGGAGGCGGCTACACCTTC. Translated: CASSQDSGGGYTF. The rearrangement links TRBV4-1 to TRBJ1-2; no firm D call. The germline CDR1 and CDR2 sequences are MGHRA and YSYEKL. V lost 0 bases, J lost 8 bases, and 10 bases lay in between. This CDR3 contains 13 residues.

The gene calls are TRBV11-2 and TRBJ1-5; the D gene is possibly TRBD1 (5 bases). V was clipped by 3 bases and J by 3 bases, with 6 bases between them. CDR1 is SGHAT and CDR2 is FQNNGV in the germline V gene. The CDR3 totals 13 residues. CDR3: CASSLDNNQPQHF. CDR3 bases: TGTGCCAGCAGCTTGGACAACAATCAGCCCCAGCATTTT.

The V and J genes are TRBV5-4 and TRBJ2-3; the match to TRBD2 covers 9 bases. Trimming took 0 bases from V and 1 from J; bases not matched to a gene: 3. CDR3 size: 16 residues. Germline CDR1 reads SGHNT; CDR2 reads YYREEE (reference sequence). CDR3 DNA: TGTGCCAGCAGCTTGGGCTGGACTAGCGGCACAGATACGCAGTATTTT. The encoded protein is CASSLGWTSGTDTQYF.

This clone has a handful of counts. The chain recombines TRBV28 with TRBJ1-2, with TRBD1 as a possible D gene (6 bases). Looked up from germline, CDR1 is MDHEN and CDR2 is SYDVKM. V was trimmed by 3 bases and J by 3 bases, leaving 17 bases between them. The CDR3 has 16 amino acids. The CDR3 nucleotides read TGTGCCAGCAGTTTCGGGTCGATGACAGGAGACTATGGCTACACCTTC. It yields the protein CASSFGSMTGDYGYTF.

CDR3 sequence: CASSSGTGFYNEQFF. CDR3 sequence (DNA): TGTGCCAGCAGCTCCGGGACAGGGTTCTACAATGAGCAGTTCTTC. The chain couples TRBV11-2 to TRBJ2-1; 9 nucleotides line up with TRBD1. CDR3 length equals 15 residues. V lost 4 bases to trimming and J lost 3 bases; unmatched junction nucleotides: 4. In germline, CDR1 is SGHAT, CDR2 FQNNGV.

V is TRBV30 and J is TRBJ2-5; 9 positions match TRBD1. Germline V CDR1 and CDR2: GTSNPN, SVGIG (reference sequence). The CDR3 is 15 amino acids. Trimming took 0 bases from V and 4 from J; bases not matched to a gene: 6. CDR3 sequence: CAWSVPTGGIETQYF. The CDR3 DNA follows: TGTGCCTGGAGTGTACCCACAGGGGGCATAGAGACCCAGTACTTC.

The chain has TRBV7-3 and TRBJ1-1; TRBD1 matches at 7 bases. Unmatched junction bases numbered 2, after V lost 1 base and J lost 6 bases. This CDR3 has 13 residues. Germline values: CDR1 SGHTA, CDR2 FQGTGA. CDR3: CASSLRDSAEAFF. CDR3 sequence (DNA): TGTGCCAGCAGCTTAAGGGACAGCGCTGAAGCTTTCTTT.

J is TRBJ2-5 and V is TRBV6-5; possible D gene TRBD1, 6 bases. Germline V gene lookup returns CDR1 MNHEY and CDR2 SVGAGI. CDR3 length: 15 residues. V was shortened by 2 bases and J by 3 bases, with 13 bases between the two germline ends. As DNA, the CDR3 is TGTGCCAGCAGTTACCTGGGACAAGGAGAAGAGACCCAGTACTTC. Protein product: CASSYLGQGEETQYF.

The V call is TRBV6-5, the J call TRBJ1-2; D possibly corresponds to TRBD1 (5 bases). This CDR3 is built from 14 residues. Germline values: CDR1 MNHEY, CDR2 SVGAGI. The V end was cut by 7 bases, the J end by 1 base, with 13 bases between. The chain's CDR3 is CASTAGGYNYGYTF. In DNA, the CDR3 is TGTGCCAGCACGGCGGGGGGATATAACTATGGCTACACCTTC.

J is TRBJ2-3 and V is TRBV6-4; D possibly corresponds to TRBD2 (5 bases). The germline CDR1 and CDR2 sequences are MRHNA and SNTAGT. The CDR3 runs 16 residues. V lost 4 bases and J 1 base, leaving 15 bases between the germline ends. The CDR3 sequence is CASSASSSSGTDTQYF. DNA for the CDR3: TGTGCCAGCAGTGCAAGTTCTAGTAGCGGCACAGATACGCAGTATTTT.

The rearrangement uses TRBV5-6 and TRBJ2-7; D unresolved. Looked up from germline, CDR1 is SGHDT and CDR2 is YYEEEE. V lost 0 bases and J 6 bases, leaving 13 bases between the germline ends. The CDR3 contains 14 residues. The CDR3 bases are TGTGCCAGCAGCTTGGGTTCGGGTATCGGCGAGCAGTACTTC. Translated: CASSLGSGIGEQYF. The whole variable domain, remainder taken from reference TRBV5-6 and TRBJ2-7, is DAGVTQSPTHLIKTRGQQVTLRCSPKSGHDTVSWYQQALGQGPQFIFQYYEEEERQRGNFPDRFSGHQFPNYSSELNVNALLLGDSALYLCASSLGSGIGEQYFGPGTRLTVT.

V and J are TRBV28 and TRBJ1-4; 7 bases match TRBD1. This CDR3 spans 15 amino acids. Germline CDR1 is MDHEN and CDR2 is SYDVKM. V lost 5 bases, J lost 4 bases, and 7 bases stayed unmatched. The CDR3: CASSPPTGVNEKLFF. The CDR3 bases are TGTGCCAGCAGTCCTCCTACAGGGGTTAATGAAAAACTGTTTTTT. Complete variable domain (other parts from reference TRBV28 and TRBJ1-4): DVKVTQSSRYLVKRTGEKVFLECVQDMDHENMFWYRQDPGLGLRLIYFSYDVKMKEKGDIPEGYSVSREKKERFSLILESASTNQTSMYLCASSPPTGVNEKLFFGSGTQLSVL.

CDR3 in DNA: TGCGCCAGCAGCTCCTACTTTACCAACGAGTTGCCGCCGTACTTC. It yields the protein CASSSYFTNELPPYF. The chain links TRBV5-1 to TRBJ2-7; D is unclear. The CDR3 totals 15 residues. V was clipped by 3 bases and J by 12 bases, with 25 bases between them. Germline CDR1 and CDR2: SGHRS and YFSETQ.

The CDR3 protein is CASGPDSPYEQYF. CDR3 coding DNA: TGTGCTAGTGGTCCGGACAGTCCCTACGAGCAGTACTTC. The chain couples TRBV12-5 to TRBJ2-7; TRBD1 might be the D (6 bases). The CDR3 length is 13 residues. Germline CDR1 LGHNT, CDR2 FRNRAP. Between the trimmed V and J ends, which lost 5 bases and 2 bases, there was a span of 10 bases.

The CDR3 DNA follows: TGCGCCAGCTCCCGCGGACAATCCGAAGAGACCCAGTACTTC. Amino acids: CASSRGQSEETQYF. The gene calls are TRBV5-1 and TRBJ2-5, with a tentative D call TRBD1 (5 bases). The CDR3 has 14 amino acids. Trimming removed 7 bases at V and 3 bases at J, with 16 bases between. CDR1 SGHRS and CDR2 YFSETQ come from the germline V gene.

Only one count was recorded for this clone. The V and J genes are TRBV5-1 and TRBJ2-4, with D possibly being TRBD1 (5 bases). CDR1 is SGHRS and CDR2 is YFSETQ in the germline V gene. V was pared by 0 bases and J by 8 bases, with 15 bases between. The CDR3 consists of 15 residues. DNA for the CDR3: TGCGCCAGCAGCTTGGTAGACAGAGATATAGACATTCAGTACTTC. Amino acids: CASSLVDRDIDIQYF.

Worth noting for this clone: One junction end disagrees with the germline gene, perhaps due to a read error. This chain connects TRBV7-9 to TRBJ1-3; maybe TRBD1 (6 bases). The CDR3 runs to 16 residues. The germline CDR1 and CDR2 sequences are SEHNR and FQNEAQ (reference sequence). The CDR3 protein is CSSSLTLSGAGNTIYF. In DNA, the CDR3 is TGTTCCAGCAGTTTAACCCTATCAGGGGCTGGAAACACCATATATTTT.